This T cell receptor beta chain was captured by sequencing in a study of shared clonotypes between healthy human individuals (TCRdb year 2020). Regarding the research as a whole: A couple of women and three men aged 18 to 49 years were included in the cohort. To increase sequencing depth and limit assay-specific biases, TCR repertoire library preparation and sequencing were carried out by different laboratories using diverse techniques. Per donor, three plates each were used for CD4 naive and CD4 memory, two for CD8 naive, and one for CD8 memory. Each donor's leukapheresis produced roughly between about 0.85 and 10 billion PBMCs. Blood TCR repertoires of about 5 healthy adults were deeply sequenced to estimate repertoire size and the extent of clonotype sharing between individuals. General findings and caveats noted by the study authors: Pairwise subsampling indicated that sequencing depth was expected to affect the degree of clonotype sharing among donors. Larger estimated clonotype richness was generally found for naive subsets than for memory subsets. Because the study included a small number of donors, the genetic and exposure-history diversity represented was limited. Clonotypes shared by all four sorted-subset donors showed higher generation probabilities than non-shared clonotypes. Sampling was restricted to blood, and TCR repertoires in tissues likely differ from the TCR repertoires found in blood. Rarefaction of sorted-subset datasets indicated incomplete sequencing despite the large sequencing depth. When several donors were compared, the shared fraction of clonotypes was around 5% for naive CD4, 3.5% to 4% for naive CD8, 2.3% for memory CD4, and about 0.36% for memory CD8.

Using the deep immunoSEQ assay, TCR CDR3 regions were amplified from genomic DNA by multiplex PCR. For each cell subset, the extracted genomic DNA was distributed evenly across all wells of several immunoSEQ 96-well plates, and each plate served as one replicate. For sorted subsets, around 200 ng genomic DNA, equal to about 30,000 T cell genomes, was loaded into each replicate PCR. Purified libraries were measured with a Qubit 3.0 fluorometer, size-checked on a Bioanalyzer 2100, and measured again with the KAPA Library Quantification kit. Each immunoSEQ 96-well plate was sequenced on its own single-read 150-cycle Illumina NextSeq 550 flow cell. The paper's data handling went like this. Because the immunoSEQ output included only junctional sequences and no quality scores, the filtering could not be the same as the filtering used for full-length reads. To assign V/J genes and CDR3, sequences were annotated against IMGT germline references using PyIR, a Python wrapper for IgBLAST v1.9. Reads were removed for weak V/J assignments (E-value above 1e-6), missing CDR3, stop codons, out-of-frame junctions, or ambiguous translated residues. A V3J clonotype was defined by an identical inferred V gene, J gene, and CDR3 amino acid sequence. The percentage overlap between two repertoires was calculated by dividing the number of shared unique clonotypes by the size of the smaller repertoire. Richness of each repertoire was evaluated using RTK rarefaction, the Chao1 estimator, and Recon v2.1 estimates of unobserved clonotypes. OLGA was used to compute generation probabilities for all TCRbeta clonotypes that the gDNA method yielded from four donors. TCRdb took over this immuneACCESS table, retaining in-frame rearrangements with V and J assigned. Such tables are incomplete; in checked studies, under half of the missing clones stem from an unresolved V gene, and the remainder is unexplained. V and J calls and clone size are as listed in that table; D and trimming were resolved from the DNA. For this sample there are approximately 2.1 million clones; 85% to 95% appear just once. 0.39% of the sample rests with the top ten.

In regard to this clone: The clone's antigen remains unknown. No per-base quality is available; no much larger clone lies one base away. This CDR3 is also generated by other DNA sequences in the sample.

The junction shows trimming of 0 bases on V and 5 bases on J, plus 14 bases between the germline ends. Taken from cysteine to phenylalanine, the CDR3 has 16 residues. Only the CDR3 region is kept as DNA, spanning 48 bases read in frame from base 1. From a lookup of the germline V gene (reference sequence), CDR1 and CDR2 are MNHNY and SVGAGI. Donors were healthy HIV-negative adults with no recently reported acute infections or vaccinations. All donors were Caucasian adults living in Nashville, Tennessee, USA. CD4+ T cells were enriched by magnetic negative selection; naive cells were then positively selected on CD45RA, and the negative fraction formed the memory subset. Blood was collected by leukapheresis, and PBMCs were isolated by Ficoll-Histopaque density gradient centrifugation and then cryopreserved in liquid nitrogen vapor phase. Analytical flow cytometry was used to check the purity and quantity of each magnetically sorted T cell population. Genomic DNA was isolated from every sorted fraction and measured by UV absorbance on a Nanodrop 2000c.

The sequence derives from a young man in good health. Some clones in this sample may be carry-over from other donors' samples. Sequencing was performed on naive CD4+ T cells from PBMCs. The intended sense of this specimen's cell subset or site label: CD45RA+ positively selected. The rearrangement combines TRBV6-6 with TRBJ1-5, with no confidently assigned D gene. The CDR3 amino acid sequence is: CASSYSSTGSYQPQHF. The DNA reads TGTGCCAGCAGTTACTCGTCGACGGGGTCATATCAGCCCCAGCATTTT.